A single sample gave rise to the 2 T cell receptor beta chains below, sequenced in a study of blood T cell repertoires in COVID-19. Assay: immunoSEQ multiplex PCR; the TCRdb copy retains only in-frame clones and omits some. The sample records 200,000 to 250,000 clones, about nine tenths being singletons. The sequenced sample consisted of peripheral blood. These receptor sequences come from an older woman with acute or convalescent COVID-19.

This chain joins TRBV19 and TRBJ1-2; the match to TRBD1 covers 7 bases. There are 13 residues in the CDR3. The germline V gene has CDR1 LNHDA and CDR2 SQIVND (reference sequence). V shed 6 bases, J shed 5 bases, and the junction held 6 bases outside the gene matches. The DNA of the CDR3 is TGTGCCAGTAGGTCGACAGGGACTTATGGCTACACCTTC. It translates to CASRSTGTYGYTF. Based on the CDR3 plus reference TRBV19 and TRBJ1-2, the full variable domain is DGGITQSPKYLFRKEGQNVTLSCEQNLNHDAMYWYRQDPGQGLRLIYYSQIVNDFQKGDIAEGYSVSREKKESFPLTVTSAQKNPTAFYLCASRSTGTYGYTFGSGTRLTVV.

This clone was detected only once. The J gene is TRBJ2-3, the V gene TRBV28; D perhaps matches TRBD2 (6 bases). Germline V CDR1 and CDR2: MDHEN, SYDVKM. V dropped 2 bases and J dropped 0 bases, with 9 bases sitting between them. The CDR3 spans 15 residues. CDR3 sequence: CASSLTGLSTDTQYF. DNA of the CDR3: TGTGCCAGCAGTTTAACGGGACTGAGCACAGATACGCAGTATTTT.